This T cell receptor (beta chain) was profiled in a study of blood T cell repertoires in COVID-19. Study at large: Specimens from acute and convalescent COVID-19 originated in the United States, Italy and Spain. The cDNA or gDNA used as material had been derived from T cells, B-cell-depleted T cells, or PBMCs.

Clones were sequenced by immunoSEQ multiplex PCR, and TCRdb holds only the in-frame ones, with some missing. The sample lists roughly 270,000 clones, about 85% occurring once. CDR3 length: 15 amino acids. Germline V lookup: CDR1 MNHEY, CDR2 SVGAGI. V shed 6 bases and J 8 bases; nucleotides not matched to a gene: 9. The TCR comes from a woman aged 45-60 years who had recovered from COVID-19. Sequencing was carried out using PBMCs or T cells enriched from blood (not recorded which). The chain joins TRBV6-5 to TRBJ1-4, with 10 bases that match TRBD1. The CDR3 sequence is CASRTEDRGWEKLFF. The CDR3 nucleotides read TGTGCCAGCAGGACCGAGGACAGGGGGTGGGAAAAACTGTTTTTT.